The 15 T cell receptor beta chains below were found in one sample sequenced in a study of PD-1 blockade in classical Hodgkin lymphoma (dated by TCRdb to the early 2020s). The time point tag for this specimen amounts to: cycle 1 day 1 (C1D1), immediately before nivolumab initiation. Relapse after autologous stem cell transplantation had occurred in all trial patients, and cohorts A, B and C were distinguished by prior brentuximab vedotin exposure. Preparation of the library involved the immunoSEQ multiplex PCR assay. The source is immuneACCESS, and TCRdb retained only in-frame sequences with V and J called. Part of the clones is not carried over; for the studies checked, unresolved V genes explain less than half of this, and the remainder is unexplained. The table for this sample lists tens of thousands of clones; 75% to 90% of them were counted only once. Around 20% of the sample is taken by the ten largest.

This material consisted of peripheral blood mononuclear cells (PBMCs), taken at baseline. Source of these receptors: a human donor with classical Hodgkin lymphoma.

V gene TRBV9 combines with J gene TRBJ2-5, with TRBD2 matching over 10 bases. Germline values: CDR1 SGDLS, CDR2 YYNGEE. CDR3 size: 16 residues. Unmatched junction bases numbered 7, after V lost 3 bases and J lost 2 bases. In DNA, the CDR3 is TGTGCCAGCAGCGGGCTAGCGGGAGCGGGGCAAGAGACCCAGTACTTC. It encodes CASSGLAGAGQETQYF.

J is TRBJ2-1 and V is TRBV4-2; 9 bases are a match to TRBD2. Unmatched junction bases numbered 13, after V lost 2 bases and J lost 2 bases. The CDR3 covers 19 residues. From germline, CDR1 is LGHNA and CDR2 YNFKEQ. This chain's CDR3 is CASSQRGSDGTSPYNEQFF. DNA for the CDR3: TGTGCCAGCAGCCAAAGGGGATCTGACGGGACTAGCCCCTACAATGAGCAGTTCTTC.

This rearrangement joins TRBV4-2 to TRBJ1-1; the match to TRBD1 covers 9 bases. The CDR3 extends over 17 amino acids. CDR1 and CDR2 (germline): LGHNA, YNFKEQ. Trimming cost V 4 bases and J 6 bases; bases outside gene matches: 15. CDR3 region: CASSLQTGGKGSAEAFF. CDR3 in DNA: TGTGCCAGCAGCCTCCAGACAGGGGGAAAGGGTAGCGCTGAAGCTTTCTTT.

V usage is TRBV7-6 and J usage is TRBJ1-1; no firm D call. V gave up 5 bases and J gave up 2 bases, with 18 bases separating them. CDR1 and CDR2 (germline): SGHVS, FNYEAQ. The CDR3 length is 16 residues. CDR3 nucleotides: TGTGCCAGCAGCCCGCTGGTCGGGGAGGGAAACACTGAAGCTTTCTTT. It translates to CASSPLVGEGNTEAFF.

The chain carries TRBV28 and TRBJ2-5; D gene uncertain. The V gene lost 5 bases and the J gene lost 1 base, with 11 bases spanning the gap. The germline V gene encodes CDR1 MDHEN and CDR2 SYDVKM. The CDR3 has 14 residues. The CDR3 nucleotides are TGTGCCAGCAGTCCCTCTCCCAGCCAAGAGACCCAGTACTTC. As protein: CASSPSPSQETQYF.

This rearrangement joins TRBV18 to TRBJ1-1; unclear D gene. Germline CDR1 and CDR2: KGHSH and LQKENI. The ends were cut back, 6 bases at V and 7 bases at J, with 12 bases in the middle. This CDR3 contains 12 residues. CDR3 DNA sequence: TGTGCCAGCTCCCCCGATCTGGGTGAAGCTTTCTTT. Translated, it gives CASSPDLGEAFF.

The CDR3 DNA reads TGTGCCAGTAAGCGCGGGGGCCGGAGCAATCAGCCCCAGCATTTT. Amino acid sequence: CASKRGGRSNQPQHF. The J gene is TRBJ1-5, the V gene TRBV19; TRBD1 might be the D (6 bases). The CDR3 sequence is 15 residues long. V was clipped by 7 bases and J by 1 base, with 14 bases between them. Looked up from germline, CDR1 is LNHDA and CDR2 is SQIVND (reference sequence).

The chain couples TRBV5-8 to TRBJ1-1; TRBD1 aligns across 10 bases. The length of the CDR3 is 18 residues. Germline lookup yields CDR1 SGHTS and CDR2 YDEGEE. V lost 4 bases to trimming and J lost 3 bases; unmatched junction nucleotides: 15. CDR3 protein: CASSPVVWDRGLYTEAFF. In nucleotides, the CDR3 is TGTGCCAGCAGCCCAGTCGTTTGGGACAGGGGCCTATACACTGAAGCTTTCTTT.

V usage is TRBV9 and J usage is TRBJ2-6; D remains unclear. The CDR3 spans 15 residues. Germline CDR1 is SGDLS and CDR2 is YYNGEE. Trimming shortened V by 0 bases and J by 1 base, and 5 bases separated the two germline ends. The CDR3 loop is CASSVDLSGANVLTF. For the CDR3, the DNA is TGTGCCAGCAGCGTAGACCTGTCTGGGGCCAACGTCCTGACTTTC.

This rearrangement joins TRBV2 to TRBJ2-2, with TRBD2 matching 10 bases. V gave up 6 bases and J gave up 1 base; unmatched junction bases: 5. CDR1 SNHLY and CDR2 FYNNEI come from the germline V gene. The CDR3 length is 16 residues. The CDR3 loop reads CASSPSSGRNTGELFF. The CDR3 DNA reads TGTGCCAGCAGCCCCTCTAGCGGGAGGAACACCGGGGAGCTGTTTTTT.

This chain joins TRBV2 and TRBJ2-3; a weak D match, TRBD2 (5 bases). The V end lost 3 bases, the J end lost 2 bases, and 15 bases lay between the germline ends. The CDR3 extends over 16 amino acids. CDR1 SNHLY and CDR2 FYNNEI come from the germline V gene. CDR3 loop: CASSERLARDTDTQYF. DNA of the CDR3: TGTGCCAGCAGTGAGAGGCTAGCCCGGGACACAGATACGCAGTATTTT.

The V call is TRBV4-3, the J call TRBJ2-1; 7 bases line up with TRBD2. Germline lookup yields CDR1 LGHNA and CDR2 YSLEER. This CDR3 region has 15 residues. J gave up 8 bases and V 0 bases, and 7 bases lay outside the gene matches. The CDR3: CASSQEAGAVHEQFF. The CDR3 DNA reads as TGCGCCAGCAGCCAAGAGGCGGGAGCGGTCCATGAGCAGTTCTTC.

The V and J genes are TRBV2 and TRBJ1-2, with 7 nucleotides matching TRBD1. The CDR3 covers 16 residues. The trim removed 6 bases at V and 3 bases at J, leaving 13 bases unmatched. Per germline, CDR1 SNHLY and CDR2 FYNNEI. This chain's CDR3 is CASRQGSGIKYYGYTF. In nucleotides, the CDR3 is TGTGCCAGCAGACAGGGGTCTGGAATAAAGTACTATGGCTACACCTTC.

The chain joins TRBV2 to TRBJ2-2; D possibly uses TRBD1 or TRBD2 (5 bases each). Trimming cost V 6 bases and J 8 bases, with 7 bases left between them. The CDR3 extends over 11 amino acids. CDR1 and CDR2 from the germline V gene are SNHLY and FYNNEI. Here the CDR3 DNA reads TGTGCCAGCAGGAGGGGTGGGGAGCTGTTTTTT. Its protein product is CASRRGGELFF.

The chain is built from TRBV7-8 and TRBJ2-3; D is possibly TRBD1 (6 bases). The V gene lost 4 bases and the J gene lost 6 bases, with 20 bases spanning the gap. The CDR3 spans 16 residues. CDR1 and CDR2 (germline): SGHVS, FQNEAQ. The CDR3: CASSSSPGQFLDTQYF. As DNA, the CDR3 is TGTGCCAGCAGCTCATCACCGGGACAATTTTTGGATACGCAGTATTTT.